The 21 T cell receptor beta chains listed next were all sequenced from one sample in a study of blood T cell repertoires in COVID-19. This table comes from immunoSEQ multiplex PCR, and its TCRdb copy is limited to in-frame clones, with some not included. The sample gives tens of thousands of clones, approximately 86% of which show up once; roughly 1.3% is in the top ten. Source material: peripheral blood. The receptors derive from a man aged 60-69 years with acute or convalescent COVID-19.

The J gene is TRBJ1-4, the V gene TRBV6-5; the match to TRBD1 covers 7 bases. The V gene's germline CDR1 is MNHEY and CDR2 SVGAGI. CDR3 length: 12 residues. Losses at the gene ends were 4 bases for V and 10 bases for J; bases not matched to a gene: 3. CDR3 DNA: TGTGCCAGCAGTTCGCCAGGGGGAAAACTGTTTTTT. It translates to CASSSPGGKLFF.

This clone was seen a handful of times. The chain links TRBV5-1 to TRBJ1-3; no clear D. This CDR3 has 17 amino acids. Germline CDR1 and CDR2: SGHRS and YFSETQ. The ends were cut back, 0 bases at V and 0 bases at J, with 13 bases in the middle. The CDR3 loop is CASSLEGRGYSGNTIYF. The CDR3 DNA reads TGCGCCAGCAGCTTGGAAGGACGGGGATACTCTGGAAACACCATATATTTT.

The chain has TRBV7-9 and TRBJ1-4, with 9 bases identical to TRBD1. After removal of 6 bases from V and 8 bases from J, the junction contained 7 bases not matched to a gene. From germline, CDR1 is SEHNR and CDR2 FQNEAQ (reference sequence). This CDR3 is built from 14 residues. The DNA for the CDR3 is TGTGCCAGCAGTCGCGGGACAGGGCGCGAAAAACTGTTTTTT. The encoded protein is CASSRGTGREKLFF.

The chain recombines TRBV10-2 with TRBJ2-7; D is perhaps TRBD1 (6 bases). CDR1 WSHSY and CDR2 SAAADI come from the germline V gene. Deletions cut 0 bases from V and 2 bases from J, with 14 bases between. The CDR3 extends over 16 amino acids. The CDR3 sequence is CASSESPTGTAYEQYF. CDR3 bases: TGCGCCAGCAGTGAGTCCCCGACAGGTACCGCCTACGAGCAGTACTTC.

The CDR3 loop reads CASSADSLYGYTF. CDR3 DNA sequence: TGTGCCAGCAGTGCTGACAGCCTATATGGCTACACCTTC. The rearrangement links TRBV6-6 to TRBJ1-2; weak D call: TRBD1 (5 bases). V lost 5 bases and J lost 5, with 12 bases in between. CDR3 length equals 13 residues. CDR1 MNHNY and CDR2 SVGAGI come from the germline V gene (reference sequence).

The CDR3 DNA follows: TGTGCCAGCAGTTTGGGACTAGCGGGATTGGAGACCCAGTACTTC. Encoded protein: CASSLGLAGLETQYF. V is TRBV28 and J is TRBJ2-5; 13 nucleotides match TRBD2. V lost 3 bases and J lost 5; bases outside the gene matches: 3. The germline V gene has CDR1 MDHEN and CDR2 SYDVKM. The CDR3 is 15 residues long.

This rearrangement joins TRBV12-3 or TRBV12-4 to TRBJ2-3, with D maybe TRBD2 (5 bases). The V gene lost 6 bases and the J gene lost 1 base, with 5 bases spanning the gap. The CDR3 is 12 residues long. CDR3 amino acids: CASRAGTDTQYF. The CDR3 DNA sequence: TGTGCCAGCAGAGCGGGCACAGATACGCAGTATTTT.

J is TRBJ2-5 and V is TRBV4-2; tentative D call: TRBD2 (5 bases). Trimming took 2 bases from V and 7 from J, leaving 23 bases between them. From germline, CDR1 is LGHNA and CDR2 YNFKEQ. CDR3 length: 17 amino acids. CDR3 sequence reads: CASSQKERRGLEGTQYF. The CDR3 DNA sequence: TGTGCCAGCAGCCAAAAGGAGAGGAGAGGGCTAGAAGGGACCCAGTACTTC.

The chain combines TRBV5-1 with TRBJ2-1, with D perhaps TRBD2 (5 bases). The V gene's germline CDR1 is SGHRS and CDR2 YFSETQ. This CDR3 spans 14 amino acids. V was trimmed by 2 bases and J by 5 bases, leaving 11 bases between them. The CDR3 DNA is TGCGCCAGCAGCTTACGGGGATCCCACAATGAGCAGTTCTTC. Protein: CASSLRGSHNEQFF.

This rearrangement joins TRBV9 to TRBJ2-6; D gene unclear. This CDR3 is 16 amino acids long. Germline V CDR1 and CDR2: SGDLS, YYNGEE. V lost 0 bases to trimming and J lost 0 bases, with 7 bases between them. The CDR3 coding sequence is TGTGCCAGCAGCGTAGCTCGGTCCTCTGGGGCCAACGTCCTGACTTTC. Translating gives CASSVARSSGANVLTF.

CDR3 loop: CASSVRLSSYNSPLHF. The CDR3, as DNA: TGTGCCAGCAGTGTCCGGTTAAGCTCCTATAATTCACCCCTCCACTTT. The chain recombines TRBV27 with TRBJ1-6; no clear D gene. V lost 5 bases and J 0 bases, leaving 11 bases between the germline ends. CDR3 length equals 16 residues. The germline gives CDR1 MNHEY, CDR2 SMNVEV (reference sequence).

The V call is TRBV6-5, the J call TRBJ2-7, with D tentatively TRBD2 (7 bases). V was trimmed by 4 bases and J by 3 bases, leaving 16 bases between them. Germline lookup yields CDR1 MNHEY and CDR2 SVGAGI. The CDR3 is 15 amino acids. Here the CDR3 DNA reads TGTGCCAGCAGTTCGGGGTTCGGGGGGCACTACGAGCAGTACTTC. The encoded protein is CASSSGFGGHYEQYF.

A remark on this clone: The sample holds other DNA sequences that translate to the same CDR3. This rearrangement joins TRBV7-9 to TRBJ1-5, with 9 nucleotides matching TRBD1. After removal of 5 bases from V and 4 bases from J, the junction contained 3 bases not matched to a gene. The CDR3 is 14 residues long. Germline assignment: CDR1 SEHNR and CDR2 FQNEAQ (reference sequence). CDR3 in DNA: TGTGCCAGCAGCCTCGGGACAGGGAATCAGCCCCAGCATTTT. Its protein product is CASSLGTGNQPQHF.

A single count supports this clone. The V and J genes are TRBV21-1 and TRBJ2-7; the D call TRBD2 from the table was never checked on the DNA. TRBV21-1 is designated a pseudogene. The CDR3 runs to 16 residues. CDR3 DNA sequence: TGTGCCAGCAGCCCAACCCCTCAGCGGGGCTCCTACGAGCAGTACTTC. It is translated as CASSPTPQRGSYEQYF.

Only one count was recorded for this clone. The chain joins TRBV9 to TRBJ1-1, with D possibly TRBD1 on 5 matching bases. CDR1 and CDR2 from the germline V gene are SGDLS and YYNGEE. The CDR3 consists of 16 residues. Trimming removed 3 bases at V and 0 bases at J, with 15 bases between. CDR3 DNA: TGTGCCAGCAGCGGCGGATGGGGCCCGATGAACACTGAAGCTTTCTTT. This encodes CASSGGWGPMNTEAFF.

CDR3 DNA: TGTGCCAGCAGCCAAGAAGACAGCGGGGACCCCTACGAGCAGTACTTC. This gives the protein CASSQEDSGDPYEQYF. The chain is built from TRBV4-2 and TRBJ2-7, with 7 bases fitting TRBD2. This CDR3 has 16 residues. The V gene's germline CDR1 is LGHNA and CDR2 YNFKEQ. V lost 0 bases, J lost 2 bases, and 7 bases stayed unmatched.

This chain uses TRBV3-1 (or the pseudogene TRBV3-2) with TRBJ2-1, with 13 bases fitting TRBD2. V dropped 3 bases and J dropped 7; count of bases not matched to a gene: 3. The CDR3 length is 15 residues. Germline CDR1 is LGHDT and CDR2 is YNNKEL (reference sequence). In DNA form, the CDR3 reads TGTGCCAGCAGCCACCAGGGACTAGCGGGGAATGAGCAGTTCTTC. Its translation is CASSHQGLAGNEQFF.

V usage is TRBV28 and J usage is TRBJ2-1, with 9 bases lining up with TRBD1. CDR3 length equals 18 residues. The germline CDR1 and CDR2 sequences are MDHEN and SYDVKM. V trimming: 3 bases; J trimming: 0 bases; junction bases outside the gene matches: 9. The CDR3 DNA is TGTGCCAGCAGTTTGCCGGGACAGGGACCTAGCTCCTACAATGAGCAGTTCTTC. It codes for CASSLPGQGPSSYNEQFF.

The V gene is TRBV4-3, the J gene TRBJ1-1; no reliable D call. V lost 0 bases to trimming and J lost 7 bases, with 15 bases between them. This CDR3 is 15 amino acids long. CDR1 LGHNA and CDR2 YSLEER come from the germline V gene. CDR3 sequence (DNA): TGCGCCAGCAGCCAAGAACCCAACGGTCGGGATGAAGCTTTCTTT. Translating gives CASSQEPNGRDEAFF.

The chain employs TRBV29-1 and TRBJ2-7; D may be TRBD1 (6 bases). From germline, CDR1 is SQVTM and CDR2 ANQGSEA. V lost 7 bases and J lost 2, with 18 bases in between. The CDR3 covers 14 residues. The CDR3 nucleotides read TGCAGCGCTCGGACAGCGCAAAGCCCCTACGAGCAGTACTTC. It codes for CSARTAQSPYEQYF.

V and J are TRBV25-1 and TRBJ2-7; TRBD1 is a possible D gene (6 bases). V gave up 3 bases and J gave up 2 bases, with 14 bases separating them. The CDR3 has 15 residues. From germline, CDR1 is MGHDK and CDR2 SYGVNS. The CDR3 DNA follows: TGTGCCAGCAGTGATACAGGGCGCTCTCCCTACGAGCAGTACTTC. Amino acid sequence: CASSDTGRSPYEQYF.